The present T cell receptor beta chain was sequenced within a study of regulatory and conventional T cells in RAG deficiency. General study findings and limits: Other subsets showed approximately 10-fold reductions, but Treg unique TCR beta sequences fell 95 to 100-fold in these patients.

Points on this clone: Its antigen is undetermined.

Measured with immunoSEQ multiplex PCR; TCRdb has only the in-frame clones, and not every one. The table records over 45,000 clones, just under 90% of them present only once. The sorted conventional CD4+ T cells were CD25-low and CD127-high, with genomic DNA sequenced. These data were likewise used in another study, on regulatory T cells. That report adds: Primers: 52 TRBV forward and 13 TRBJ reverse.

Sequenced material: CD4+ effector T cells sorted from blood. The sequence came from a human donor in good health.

The CDR3 nucleotides read TGTGCCAGTAGTATAAGAATAGAGTCGCCGCGTGGCTACACCTTC. It yields the protein CASSIRIESPRGYTF. V usage is TRBV19 and J usage is TRBJ1-2; no definite D call. V lost 2 bases, J lost 7 bases, and 17 bases lay in between. CDR1 is LNHDA and CDR2 is SQIVND in the germline V gene (reference sequence). This CDR3 contains 15 residues.